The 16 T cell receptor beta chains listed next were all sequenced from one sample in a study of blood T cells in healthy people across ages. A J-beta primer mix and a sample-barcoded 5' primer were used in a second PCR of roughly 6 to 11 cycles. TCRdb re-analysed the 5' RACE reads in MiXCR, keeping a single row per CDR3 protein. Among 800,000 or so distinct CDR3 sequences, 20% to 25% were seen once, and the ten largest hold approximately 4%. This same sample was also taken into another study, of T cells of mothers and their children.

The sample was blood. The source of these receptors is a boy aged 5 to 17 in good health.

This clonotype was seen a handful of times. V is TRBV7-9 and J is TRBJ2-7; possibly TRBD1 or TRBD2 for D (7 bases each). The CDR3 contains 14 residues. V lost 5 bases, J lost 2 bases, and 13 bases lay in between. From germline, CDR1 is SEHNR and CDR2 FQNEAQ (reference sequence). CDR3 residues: CASSPAGQPYEQYF. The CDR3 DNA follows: TGTGCCAGCAGCCCAGCGGGACAGCCCTACGAGCAGTACTTC.

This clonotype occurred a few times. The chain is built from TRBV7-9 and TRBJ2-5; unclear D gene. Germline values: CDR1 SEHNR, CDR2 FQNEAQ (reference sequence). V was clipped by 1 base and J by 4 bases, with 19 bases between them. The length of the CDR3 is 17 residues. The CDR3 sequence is CASSLDIVIMFSETQYF. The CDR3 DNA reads TGTGCCAGCAGCTTAGATATTGTCATCATGTTTTCAGAGACCCAGTACTTC.

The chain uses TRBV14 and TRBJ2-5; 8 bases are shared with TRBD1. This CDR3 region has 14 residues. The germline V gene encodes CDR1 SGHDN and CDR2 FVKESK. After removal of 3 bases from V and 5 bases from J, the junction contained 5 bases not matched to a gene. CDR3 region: CASSQRDRGETQYF. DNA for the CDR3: TGTGCCAGCAGCCAGAGAGACAGGGGTGAGACCCAGTACTTC. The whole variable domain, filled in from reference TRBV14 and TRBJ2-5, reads EAGVTQFPSHSVIEKGQTVTLRCDPISGHDNLYWYRRVMGKEIKFLLHFVKESKQDESGMPNNRFLAERTGGTYSTLKVQPAELEDSGVYFCASSQRDRGETQYFGPGTRLLVL.

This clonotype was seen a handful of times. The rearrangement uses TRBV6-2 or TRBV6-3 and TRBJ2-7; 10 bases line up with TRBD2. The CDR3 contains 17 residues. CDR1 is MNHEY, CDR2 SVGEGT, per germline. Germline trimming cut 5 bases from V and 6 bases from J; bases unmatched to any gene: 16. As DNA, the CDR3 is TGTGCCAGCAGTCCCGTTGGAGCGGGGGGGGCCTCGGCCGAGCAGTACTTC. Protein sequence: CASSPVGAGGASAEQYF.

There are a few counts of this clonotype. DNA for the CDR3: TGCAGTGCTAGTTTTGGACTAGCGGGAGAGCAGTACTTC. It encodes CSASFGLAGEQYF. This chain connects TRBV20-1 to TRBJ2-7, with 12 bases lining up with TRBD2. Germline V gives CDR1 DFQATT, CDR2 SNEGSKA (reference sequence). The ends lost 3 bases at V and 7 bases at J; junction bases unmatched: 4. The CDR3 is 13 amino acids.

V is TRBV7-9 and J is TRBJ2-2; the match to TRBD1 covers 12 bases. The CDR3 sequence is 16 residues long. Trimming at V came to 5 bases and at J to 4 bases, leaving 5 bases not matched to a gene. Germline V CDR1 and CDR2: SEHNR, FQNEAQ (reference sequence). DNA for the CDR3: TGTGCCAGCAGCCCAGGGACAGGGGGCACCACCGGGGAGCTGTTTTTT. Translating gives CASSPGTGGTTGELFF.

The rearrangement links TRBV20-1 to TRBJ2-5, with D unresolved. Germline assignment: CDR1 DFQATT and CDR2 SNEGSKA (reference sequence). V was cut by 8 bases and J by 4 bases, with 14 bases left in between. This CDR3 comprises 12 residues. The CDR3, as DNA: TGCAGTACTCTACTGGGCGGAGAGACCCAGTACTTC. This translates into CSTLLGGETQYF.

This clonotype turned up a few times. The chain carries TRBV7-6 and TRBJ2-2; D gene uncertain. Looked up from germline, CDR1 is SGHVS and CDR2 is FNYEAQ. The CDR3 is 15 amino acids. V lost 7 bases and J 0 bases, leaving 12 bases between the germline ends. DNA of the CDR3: TGTGCCAGCAACTTTTCGGCTGCGAACACCGGGGAGCTGTTTTTT. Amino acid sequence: CASNFSAANTGELFF.

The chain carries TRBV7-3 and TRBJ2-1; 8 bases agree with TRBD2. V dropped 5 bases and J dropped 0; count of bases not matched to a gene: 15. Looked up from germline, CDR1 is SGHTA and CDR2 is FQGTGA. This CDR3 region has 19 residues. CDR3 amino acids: CASSPKGGRSGSSYNEQFF. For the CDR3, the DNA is TGTGCCAGCAGCCCTAAGGGGGGTAGGAGCGGGAGCTCCTACAATGAGCAGTTCTTC.

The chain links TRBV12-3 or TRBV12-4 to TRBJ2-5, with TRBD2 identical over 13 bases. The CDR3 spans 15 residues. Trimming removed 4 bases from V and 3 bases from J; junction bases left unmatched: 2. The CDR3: CASSSGLAGEETQYF. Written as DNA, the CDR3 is TGTGCCAGCAGTTCAGGACTAGCGGGGGAAGAGACCCAGTACTTC.

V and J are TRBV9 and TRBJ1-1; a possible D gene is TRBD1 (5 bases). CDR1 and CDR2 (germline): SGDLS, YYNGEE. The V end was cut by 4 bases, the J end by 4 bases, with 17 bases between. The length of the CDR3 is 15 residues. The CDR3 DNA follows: TGTGCCAGCAGCCCTGGGCCCGTTGGGGGCACTGAAGCTTTCTTT. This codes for CASSPGPVGGTEAFF.

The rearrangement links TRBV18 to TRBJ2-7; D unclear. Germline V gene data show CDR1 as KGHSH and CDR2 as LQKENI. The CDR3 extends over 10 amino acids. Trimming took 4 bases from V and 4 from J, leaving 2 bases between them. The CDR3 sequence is CASSQYEQYF. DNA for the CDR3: TGTGCCAGCTCACAGTACGAGCAGTACTTC. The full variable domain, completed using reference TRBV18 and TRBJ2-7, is NAGVMQNPRHLVRRRGQEARLRCSPMKGHSHVYWYRQLPEEGLKFMVYLQKENIIDESGMPKERFSAEFPKEGPSILRIQQVVRGDSAAYFCASSQYEQYFGPGTRLTVT.

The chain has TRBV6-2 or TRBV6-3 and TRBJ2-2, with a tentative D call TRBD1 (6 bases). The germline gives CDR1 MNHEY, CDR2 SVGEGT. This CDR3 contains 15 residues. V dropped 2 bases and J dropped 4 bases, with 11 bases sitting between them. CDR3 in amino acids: CASSYTGFSTGELFF. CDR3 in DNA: TGTGCCAGCAGTTACACAGGGTTTAGCACCGGGGAGCTGTTTTTT.

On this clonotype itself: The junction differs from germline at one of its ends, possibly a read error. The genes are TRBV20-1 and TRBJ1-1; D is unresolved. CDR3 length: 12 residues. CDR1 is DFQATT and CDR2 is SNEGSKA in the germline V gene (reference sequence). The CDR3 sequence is CSAREGNTEVFF. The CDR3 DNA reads TGCAGTGCTAGAGAGGGCAACACTGAAGTTTTCTTT.

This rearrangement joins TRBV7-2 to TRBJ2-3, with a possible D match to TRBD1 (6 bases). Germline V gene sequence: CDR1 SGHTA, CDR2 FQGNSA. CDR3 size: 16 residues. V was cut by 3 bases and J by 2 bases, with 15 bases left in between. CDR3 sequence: CASSFPTGNFTDTQYF. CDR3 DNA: TGTGCCAGCAGCTTCCCGACAGGAAATTTCACAGATACGCAGTATTTT.

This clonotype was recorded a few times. CDR3 loop: CAIAPGLAQETQYF. Written as DNA, the CDR3 is TGTGCCATAGCACCGGGACTAGCCCAAGAGACCCAGTACTTC. The chain joins TRBV10-3 to TRBJ2-5; 9 bases agree with TRBD2. The germline V gene has CDR1 ENHRY and CDR2 SYGVKD. Losses at the gene ends were 9 bases for V and 1 base for J; bases not matched to a gene: 6. The CDR3 extends over 14 amino acids.